A single sample is the source of the 20 T cell receptor beta chains below, sequenced in a study of cytomegalovirus exposure and HLA in healthy donors. In the PCR, 60 Vbeta and 13 Jbeta primers were used. Repertoires were generated with immunoSEQ multiplex PCR, while TCRdb's copy carries only in-frame clones and drops some. The data hold 100,000 to 150,000 clones, with around 72% observed a single time. The sample taken for sequencing was PBMCs. The receptor set was obtained from a man aged 25 to 40 in good health and CMV-seronegative.

The rearrangement links TRBV6-1 to TRBJ1-1; TRBD1 might be the D (5 bases). The length of the CDR3 is 13 residues. Trimming stripped 7 bases from V and 2 bases from J, with 11 bases between. Germline V lookup: CDR1 MNHNS, CDR2 SASEGT. This chain's CDR3 is CASTRTTNTEAFF. CDR3 bases: TGTGCCAGCACCCGGACAACAAACACTGAAGCTTTCTTT.

The chain links TRBV19 to TRBJ1-5; TRBD1 aligns across 9 bases. CDR1 and CDR2 from the germline V gene are LNHDA and SQIVND (reference sequence). The V and J ends lost 8 bases and 3 bases, in that order; junction bases with no gene match: 5. This CDR3 contains 14 residues. The CDR3 DNA follows: TGTGCCAGTCGGGACAGGGCTCCCAATCAGCCCCAGCATTTT. Protein product: CASRDRAPNQPQHF.

The chain links TRBV2 to TRBJ1-2; D possibly corresponds to TRBD1 (6 bases). The CDR3 length is 13 residues. Per germline, CDR1 SNHLY and CDR2 FYNNEI. Trimming stripped 5 bases from V and 1 base from J, with 8 bases between. This CDR3 reads CASSRDNNYGYTF. DNA for the CDR3: TGTGCCAGCAGTCGGGACAATAACTATGGCTACACCTTC.

The chain employs TRBV6-6 and TRBJ1-3; 7 bases map to TRBD1. Germline assignment: CDR1 MNHNY and CDR2 SVGAGI (reference sequence). The CDR3 consists of 16 residues. V dropped 2 bases and J dropped 0; count of bases not matched to a gene: 4. The CDR3: CASSYRQGLSGNTIYF. The CDR3 nucleotides are TGTGCCAGCAGTTACCGACAGGGCCTCTCTGGAAACACCATATATTTT.

The V gene is TRBV18, the J gene TRBJ2-6; 12 bases line up with TRBD1. Losses at the gene ends were 6 bases for V and 4 bases for J; bases not matched to a gene: 10. CDR1 KGHSH and CDR2 LQKENI come from the germline V gene. The CDR3 has 18 amino acids. DNA for the CDR3: TGTGCCAGCTCGGGGACAGGGGGCTCATGGGACGGGGCCAACGTCCTGACTTTC. Its protein is CASSGTGGSWDGANVLTF.

J is TRBJ1-2 and V is TRBV6-1, with D perhaps TRBD1 (6 bases). CDR1 is MNHNS and CDR2 is SASEGT in the germline V gene. V was shortened by 0 bases and J by 4 bases, with 9 bases between the two germline ends. This CDR3 contains 14 residues. As DNA, the CDR3 is TGTGCCAGCAGTGAAGCGGGGGGGGCCTATGGCTACACCTTC. Residues: CASSEAGGAYGYTF.

The rearrangement uses TRBV2 and TRBJ2-3; possible D gene TRBD2, 5 bases. CDR1 is SNHLY, CDR2 FYNNEI, per germline. The CDR3 extends over 12 amino acids. V was trimmed by 3 bases and J by 6 bases, leaving 7 bases between them. CDR3 nucleotides: TGTGCCAGCAGTGATAGAGGGGATACGCAGTATTTT. This codes for CASSDRGDTQYF.

The V gene is TRBV18, the J gene TRBJ2-7, with 9 bases aligning to TRBD1. Germline V gene sequence: CDR1 KGHSH, CDR2 LQKENI. This CDR3 contains 15 residues. V shed 2 bases, J shed 4 bases, and the junction held 6 bases outside the gene matches. CDR3 sequence: CASSPAQGAFYEQYF. CDR3 in DNA: TGTGCCAGCTCACCAGCACAGGGGGCCTTTTACGAGCAGTACTTC.

The V call is TRBV7-7, the J call TRBJ2-1; D might be TRBD2 (6 bases). In germline, CDR1 is SSHAT, CDR2 FNYEAQ (reference sequence). This CDR3 has 12 residues. The CDR3 loop is CASGAEGSEQFF. The CDR3 bases are TGTGCTAGCGGCGCGGAGGGGTCTGAGCAGTTCTTC.

The chain joins TRBV9 to TRBJ1-6; D gene unclear. Trimming took 0 bases from V and 0 from J, leaving 4 bases between them. From germline, CDR1 is SGDLS and CDR2 YYNGEE. This CDR3 has 15 residues. The CDR3 nucleotides read TGTGCCAGCAGCGTAGGCAGCTCCTATAATTCACCCCTCCACTTT. This codes for CASSVGSSYNSPLHF.

The V call is TRBV11-2, the J call TRBJ2-7; TRBD2 agrees at 8 bases. The junction had 8 bases not matched to a gene; V was cut back by 5 bases and J by 2 bases. Germline CDR1 and CDR2: SGHAT and FQNNGV. The CDR3 runs to 15 residues. CDR3 nucleotides: TGTGCCAGCAGCCTCCGGGGGGGCCATACCTACGAGCAGTACTTC. Translated, it gives CASSLRGGHTYEQYF.

The rearrangement uses TRBV18 and TRBJ2-7, with a possible D match to TRBD1 (6 bases). The CDR3 contains 13 residues. Germline V gene data show CDR1 as KGHSH and CDR2 as LQKENI. The ends were cut back, 8 bases at V and 3 bases at J, with 14 bases in the middle. CDR3 nucleotides: TGTGCCAGCAGGGGGTCCGATGGCTACGAGCAGTACTTC. It encodes CASRGSDGYEQYF. Complete variable domain (other parts from reference TRBV18 and TRBJ2-7): NAGVMQNPRHLVRRRGQEARLRCSPMKGHSHVYWYRQLPEEGLKFMVYLQKENIIDESGMPKERFSAEFPKEGPSILRIQQVVRGDSAAYFCASRGSDGYEQYFGPGTRLTVT.

The V gene is TRBV6-5, the J gene TRBJ2-7; D possibly corresponds to TRBD2 (6 bases). The V end lost 1 base, the J end lost 7 bases, and 8 bases lay between the germline ends. CDR3 length: 12 residues. CDR1 is MNHEY and CDR2 is SVGAGI in the germline V gene. The CDR3 nucleotides read TGTGCCAGCAGTTACTACGCGGGGGAGCAGTACTTC. This codes for CASSYYAGEQYF.

The count of this clone is one. The chain's CDR3 is CASSLLAGGHGANVLTF. CDR3 nucleotide sequence: TGTGCCAGCAGCTTATTAGCGGGGGGGCATGGGGCCAACGTCCTGACTTTC. The rearrangement links TRBV7-2 to TRBJ2-6; TRBD2 matches at 11 bases. There are 17 residues in the CDR3. Germline V lookup: CDR1 SGHTA, CDR2 FQGNSA. With V trimmed by 2 bases and J by 3 bases, 3 bases remained unmatched.

The chain has TRBV5-4 and TRBJ1-1; no clear D. Trimming stripped 5 bases from V and 6 bases from J, with 14 bases between. Germline CDR1 is SGHNT and CDR2 is YYREEE (reference sequence). This CDR3 contains 13 residues. Written as DNA, the CDR3 is TGTGCCAGCAGGATGGGGAGTTCTGCTGAAGCTTTCTTT. It translates to CASRMGSSAEAFF.

This sequence joins TRBV7-2 and TRBJ2-7; D unclear. Germline assignment: CDR1 SGHTA and CDR2 FQGNSA. Between the trimmed V and J ends, which lost 1 base and 2 bases, there was a span of 6 bases. The CDR3 contains 13 residues. The chain's CDR3 is CASSLDQAYEQYF. CDR3 coding DNA: TGTGCCAGCAGCTTAGACCAGGCCTACGAGCAGTACTTC. Together with reference TRBV7-2 and TRBJ2-7, the CDR3 gives the full variable domain: GAGVSQSPSNKVTEKGKDVELRCDPISGHTALYWYRQSLGQGLEFLIYFQGNSAPDKSGLPSDRFSAERTGGSVSTLTIQRTQQEDSAVYLCASSLDQAYEQYFGPGTRLTVT.

This clone was found once. This chain joins TRBV11-2 and TRBJ2-3, with 10 bases aligning to TRBD2. This CDR3 region has 16 residues. The V gene end was trimmed by 4 bases and the J gene end by 2 bases; junction bases not matched to a gene: 6. Germline V gene sequence: CDR1 SGHAT, CDR2 FQNNGV. The DNA of the CDR3 is TGTGCCAGCAGCTGGGCTAGCGGGGGAGACACAGATACGCAGTATTTT. This codes for CASSWASGGDTDTQYF.

V and J are TRBV11-2 and TRBJ2-3, with TRBD1 matching 7 bases. CDR3 length: 15 residues. The germline gives CDR1 SGHAT, CDR2 FQNNGV. V was pared by 5 bases and J by 2 bases, with 7 bases of the junction left unmatched. The DNA of the CDR3 is TGTGCCAGCAGCCCCAGGGGGTCCCCCACAGATACGCAGTATTTT. Translation gives CASSPRGSPTDTQYF.

The CDR3 protein is CASSSQGRSGEQYF. The DNA of the CDR3 is TGTGCCAGTAGTTCCCAGGGTCGATCGGGCGAGCAGTACTTC. The V and J genes are TRBV19 and TRBJ2-5; D might be TRBD1 (5 bases). Gene TRBJ2-7 matches the end of the DNA better, so the J call may be wrong. This CDR3 is 14 amino acids long. Germline V gene data show CDR1 as LNHDA and CDR2 as SQIVND (reference sequence).

This chain's CDR3 is CATSREKRQGAYNEQFF. The CDR3 DNA follows: TGTGCCACCAGCCGGGAAAAACGGCAGGGGGCCTACAATGAGCAGTTCTTC. The rearrangement links TRBV15 to TRBJ2-1; 7 bases agree with TRBD1. This CDR3 contains 17 residues. V shed 5 bases, J shed 2 bases, and the junction held 12 bases outside the gene matches. Germline V lookup: CDR1 LNHNV, CDR2 YYDKDF (reference sequence).